This T cell receptor (beta chain) was observed in a study of tumor-infiltrating lymphocytes in localized non-small cell lung cancer. Of note for this clone: Its antigen is as yet unknown.

Method: immunoSEQ multiplex PCR; TCRdb's copy keeps in-frame clones and lacks some. The sample has some 13,000 clones, approximately 74% seen once. General observations from the study: Tumors had more T cell infiltration than uninvolved lung, per TCRbeta sequencing and CD3 counts. Each assay used a separate piece of the same tissue. Available tissue quantity limited TCR sequencing to a patient subset.

This receptor was taken from a human donor with non-small cell lung cancer. Sequencing was performed on uninvolved lung tissue not adjacent to the tumor.

DNA for the CDR3: TGTGCCAGCTGGGACAGCCCCTACGAGCAGTACTTC. Encoded protein: CASWDSPYEQYF. V and J are TRBV27 and TRBJ2-7; 7 bases are shared with TRBD1. Germline V gene lookup returns CDR1 MNHEY and CDR2 SMNVEV (reference sequence). V shed 8 bases, J shed 2 bases, and the junction held 3 bases outside the gene matches. CDR3 length: 12 residues.